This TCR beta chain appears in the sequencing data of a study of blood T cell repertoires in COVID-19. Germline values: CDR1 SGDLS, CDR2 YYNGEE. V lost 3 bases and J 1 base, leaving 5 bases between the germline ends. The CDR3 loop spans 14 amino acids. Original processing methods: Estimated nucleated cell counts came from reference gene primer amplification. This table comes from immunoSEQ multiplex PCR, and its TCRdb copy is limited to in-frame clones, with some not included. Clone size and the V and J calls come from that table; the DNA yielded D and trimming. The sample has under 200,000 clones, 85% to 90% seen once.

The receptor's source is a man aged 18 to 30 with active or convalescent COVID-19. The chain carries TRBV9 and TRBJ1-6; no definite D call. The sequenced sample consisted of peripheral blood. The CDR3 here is CASSETSYNSPLHF. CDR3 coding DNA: TGTGCCAGCAGCGAGACTTCCTATAATTCACCCCTCCACTTT.